A single sample is the source of the 15 T cell receptor beta chains below, sequenced in a study of spatial heterogeneity in lung cancer. Study-level results: For expanded intratumoral alpha and beta TCRs, counts tracked tumor mutation counts.

TCRdb re-called the 5' RACE reads through MiXCR, storing one row per CDR3 protein. The data hold 9,900 or so distinct CDR3 sequences, with 9% to 15% observed a single time. No cognate antigen is known for these TCRs. Time point defined: sample taken at primary tumor resection. Sequencing was performed on lung tumor tissue, taken at surgery. The receptors derive from a male donor with early-stage non-small cell lung cancer.

This clonotype was counted only a few times. Since the library was made to target alpha chains, this beta chain is a stray read and its abundance is not meaningful. This chain joins TRBV7-9 and TRBJ1-5; no definite D call. The CDR3 has 12 amino acids. CDR1 and CDR2 from the germline V gene are SEHNR and FQNEAQ (reference sequence). The V gene lost 8 bases and the J gene lost 1 base, with 6 bases spanning the gap. The CDR3 reads CASAPSNQPQHF. CDR3 bases: TGTGCCAGCGCCCCGAGCAATCAGCCCCAGCATTTT.

The sample holds a few counts of this clonotype. A library made for alpha chains picked up this beta chain off target, so its size means little. The rearrangement links TRBV7-9 to TRBJ2-1; 16 nucleotides match TRBD2. V trimming: 5 bases; J trimming: 5 bases; junction bases outside the gene matches: 12. Germline V gives CDR1 SEHNR, CDR2 FQNEAQ (reference sequence). The CDR3 is 19 residues long. The CDR3 loop reads CASSLLGTSGRAADNEQFF. Written as DNA, the CDR3 is TGTGCCAGCAGCCTCTTGGGGACTAGCGGGAGGGCCGCAGACAATGAGCAGTTCTTC.

This clonotype was recorded at least ten times. This beta chain slipped into a library made for alpha chains as a stray read, so its size is not meaningful. The chain is built from TRBV28 and TRBJ1-5; the match to TRBD1 covers 9 bases. The junction had 13 bases not matched to a gene; V was cut back by 7 bases and J by 0 bases. CDR1 and CDR2 from the germline V gene are MDHEN and SYDVKM. The CDR3 is 18 amino acids. CDR3 protein: CASTVLWDRDDSNQPQHF. CDR3 coding DNA: TGTGCCAGCACCGTCCTCTGGGACAGGGACGATAGCAATCAGCCCCAGCATTTT.

This clonotype showed up just a few times. The library was prepared for alpha chains; this beta chain is a stray read, so its frequency means little. The chain couples TRBV4-2 to TRBJ1-2; 10 bases agree with TRBD1. This CDR3 spans 16 amino acids. The germline gives CDR1 LGHNA, CDR2 YNFKEQ. V was clipped by 2 bases and J by 4 bases; unmatched bases: 7. Written as DNA, the CDR3 is TGTGCCAGCAGCCAAAAATCCGGGGACAGGGGCTATGGCTACACCTTC. Its protein product is CASSQKSGDRGYGYTF.

This clonotype came up many times. For a library built for alpha chains, this beta chain is a stray read; little rests on its size. This chain joins TRBV5-1 and TRBJ2-1; a possible D gene is TRBD1 (5 bases). From germline, CDR1 is SGHRS and CDR2 YFSETQ. CDR3 length equals 15 residues. Between the trimmed V and J ends, which lost 2 bases and 6 bases, there was a span of 15 bases. This CDR3 reads CASSFRAGSANEQFF. As DNA, the CDR3 is TGCGCCAGCAGCTTTAGGGCAGGGTCAGCCAATGAGCAGTTCTTC.

In its sample, this clonotype is medium-sized (0.01 to 0.1%). This beta chain is a stray sequence in a library constructed for alpha chains; its clone size is not meaningful. The chain has TRBV29-1 and TRBJ2-1; 7 nucleotides line up with TRBD2. This CDR3 comprises 15 residues. V dropped 0 bases and J dropped 4; count of bases not matched to a gene: 6. Germline V gene sequence: CDR1 SQVTM, CDR2 ANQGSEA. In nucleotides, the CDR3 is TGCAGCGTTGAAGATCAGGGTAGCGGGTACAATGAGCAGTTCTTC. Amino acids: CSVEDQGSGYNEQFF.

The table lists this clonotype with many counts. This beta chain appears as a stray read in a library generated for alpha chains; its size is not informative. The V gene is TRBV5-1, the J gene TRBJ1-2, with 12 bases identical to TRBD1. Germline V lookup: CDR1 SGHRS, CDR2 YFSETQ. V gave up 1 base and J gave up 6 bases; unmatched junction bases: 10. The CDR3 consists of 17 residues. For the CDR3, the DNA is TGCGCCAGCAGCTTGATGGGACAGGGGGCGAGAAGGGATGGCTACACCTTC. The encoded protein is CASSLMGQGARRDGYTF. Together with reference TRBV5-1 and TRBJ1-2, the CDR3 gives the full variable domain: KAGVTQTPRYLIKTRGQQVTLSCSPISGHRSVSWYQQTPGQGLQFLFEYFSETQRNKGNFPGRFSGRQFSNSRSEMNVSTLELGDSALYLCASSLMGQGARRDGYTFGSGTRLTVV.

In this sample, this clonotype is medium-sized. Because the library targeted alpha chains, this beta chain is an off-target read whose size means little. The CDR3 spells CASSLRDSGDGQPQHF. CDR3 in DNA: TGTGCCAGCAGTCTCCGGGACAGTGGAGACGGACAGCCCCAGCATTTT. V is TRBV6-2 or TRBV6-3 and J is TRBJ1-5, with 7 bases lining up with TRBD1. V trimming: 5 bases; J trimming: 7 bases; junction bases outside the gene matches: 14. Germline-derived CDR1 and CDR2 are MNHEY and SVGEGT. The CDR3 has 16 residues.

The sample holds many counts of this clonotype. This beta chain slipped into a library made for alpha chains as a stray read, so its size is not meaningful. The CDR3 bases are TGCAGTGCTAGAGATGTGTCTAGCGGGGGAGTAACAGATACGCAGTATTTT. This codes for CSARDVSSGGVTDTQYF. This rearrangement joins TRBV20-1 to TRBJ2-3; 10 nucleotides match TRBD2. The CDR3 covers 17 residues. V trimming: 0 bases; J trimming: 3 bases; junction bases outside the gene matches: 9. Germline CDR1 DFQATT, CDR2 SNEGSKA (reference sequence).

This clonotype has a count of ten or more. The library was prepared for alpha chains; this beta chain is a stray read, so its frequency means little. The chain recombines TRBV18 with TRBJ2-7, with D hard to call. V lost 3 bases to trimming and J lost 6 bases, with 18 bases between them. The germline CDR1 and CDR2 sequences are KGHSH and LQKENI. CDR3 length: 15 amino acids. The CDR3 protein is CASSPAERGLSEQYF. CDR3 coding DNA: TGTGCCAGCTCACCCGCGGAGCGTGGCCTTTCCGAGCAGTACTTC.

This clonotype was counted between two and nine times. This beta chain is a stray read from a library made for alpha chains; its abundance is not meaningful. The V and J genes are TRBV20-1 and TRBJ2-4; no clear D. The V gene lost 1 base and the J gene lost 11 bases, with 9 bases spanning the gap. The germline gives CDR1 DFQATT, CDR2 SNEGSKA (reference sequence). This CDR3 contains 11 residues. The CDR3 spells CSARVEPVQYF. The CDR3, as DNA: TGCAGTGCTAGAGTAGAGCCCGTTCAGTACTTC.

This clonotype was counted many times. With the library built for alpha chains, this beta chain is off target and its frequency is not meaningful. The rearrangement joins TRBV7-2 to TRBJ1-1; a weak D match, TRBD1 (6 bases). The CDR3 length is 14 residues. Trimming pared 5 bases from V and 4 bases from J, leaving 14 bases between. Germline-derived CDR1 and CDR2 are SGHTA and FQGNSA. CDR3 loop: CASSTQGRGTEAFF. In DNA form, the CDR3 reads TGTGCCAGCAGCACCCAGGGGAGGGGCACTGAAGCTTTCTTT.

Turning to this clonotype: Because this beta chain is a stray read in a library intended to capture alpha chains, its abundance should not be given much weight. This chain uses TRBV10-2 with TRBJ2-7; the D gene is possibly TRBD2 (6 bases). With 6 bases removed from V and 0 bases from J, the gap between germline ends came to 12 bases. This CDR3 has 14 residues. The germline V gene has CDR1 WSHSY and CDR2 SAAADI. The DNA of the CDR3 is TGCGCCAGCAGGATAGCGGCTAACTCCTACGAGCAGTACTTC. Amino acid sequence: CASRIAANSYEQYF.

This clonotype has a count of ten or more. The library was built for alpha chains, so this beta chain is an off-target read and its size means little. J is TRBJ1-2 and V is TRBV2; D call uncertain. V was trimmed by 2 bases and J by 2 bases, leaving 15 bases between them. Germline CDR1 SNHLY, CDR2 FYNNEI. The CDR3 is made up of 16 amino acids. The CDR3 protein is CASSETAPMINYGYTF. CDR3 DNA: TGTGCCAGCAGTGAAACTGCCCCTATGATCAACTATGGCTACACCTTC.

Turning to this clonotype: The size of this beta chain means little, since it is a stray read in a library made for alpha chains. The chain has TRBV19 and TRBJ2-2, with TRBD1 matching over 7 bases. CDR3 length: 16 residues. The V gene end was trimmed by 5 bases and the J gene end by 3 bases; junction bases not matched to a gene: 9. Germline CDR1 is LNHDA and CDR2 is SQIVND (reference sequence). The CDR3 sequence is CASSSPGTVYTGELFF. In DNA form, the CDR3 reads TGTGCCAGTAGTTCCCCCGGGACAGTTTACACCGGGGAGCTGTTTTTT. Supplemented by reference TRBV19 and TRBJ2-2, the full variable domain reads DGGITQSPKYLFRKEGQNVTLSCEQNLNHDAMYWYRQDPGQGLRLIYYSQIVNDFQKGDIAEGYSVSREKKESFPLTVTSAQKNPTAFYLCASSSPGTVYTGELFFGEGSRLTVL.